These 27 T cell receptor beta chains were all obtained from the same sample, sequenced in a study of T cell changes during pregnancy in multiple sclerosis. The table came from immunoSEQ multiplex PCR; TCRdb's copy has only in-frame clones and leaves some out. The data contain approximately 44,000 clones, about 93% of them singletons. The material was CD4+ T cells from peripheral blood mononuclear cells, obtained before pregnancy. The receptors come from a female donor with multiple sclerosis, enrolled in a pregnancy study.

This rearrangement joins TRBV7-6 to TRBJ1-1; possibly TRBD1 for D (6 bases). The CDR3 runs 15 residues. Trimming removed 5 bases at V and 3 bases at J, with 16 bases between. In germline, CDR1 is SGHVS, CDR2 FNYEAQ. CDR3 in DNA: TGTGCCAGCAGCCCGCAGGGGAACGGATACACTGAAGCTTTCTTT. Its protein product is CASSPQGNGYTEAFF.

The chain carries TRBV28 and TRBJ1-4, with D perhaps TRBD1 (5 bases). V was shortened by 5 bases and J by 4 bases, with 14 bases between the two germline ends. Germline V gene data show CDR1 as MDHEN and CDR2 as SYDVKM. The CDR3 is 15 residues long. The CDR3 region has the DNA TGTGCCAGCAGTAACGCAGGGTTGCTTAATGAAAAACTGTTTTTT. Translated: CASSNAGLLNEKLFF.

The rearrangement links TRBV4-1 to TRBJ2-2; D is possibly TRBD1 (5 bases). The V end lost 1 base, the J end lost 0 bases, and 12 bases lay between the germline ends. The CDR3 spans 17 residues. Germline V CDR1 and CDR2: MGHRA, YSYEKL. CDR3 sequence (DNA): TGCGCCAGCAGCCAAGTATTAGGGGCTTCGAACACCGGGGAGCTGTTTTTT. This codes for CASSQVLGASNTGELFF.

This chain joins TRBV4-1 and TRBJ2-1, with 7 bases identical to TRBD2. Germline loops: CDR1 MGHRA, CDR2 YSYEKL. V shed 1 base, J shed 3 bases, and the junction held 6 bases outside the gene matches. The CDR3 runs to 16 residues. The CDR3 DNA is TGCGCCAGCAGCCAAGGGGTCCGGGACTACTACAATGAGCAGTTCTTC. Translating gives CASSQGVRDYYNEQFF.

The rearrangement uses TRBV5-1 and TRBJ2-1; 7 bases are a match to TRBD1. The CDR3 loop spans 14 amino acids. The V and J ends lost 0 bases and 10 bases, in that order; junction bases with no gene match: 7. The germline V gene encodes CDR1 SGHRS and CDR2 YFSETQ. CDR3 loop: CASSLAQQGTEQFF. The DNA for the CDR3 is TGCGCCAGCAGCTTGGCGCAACAGGGGACAGAGCAGTTCTTC.

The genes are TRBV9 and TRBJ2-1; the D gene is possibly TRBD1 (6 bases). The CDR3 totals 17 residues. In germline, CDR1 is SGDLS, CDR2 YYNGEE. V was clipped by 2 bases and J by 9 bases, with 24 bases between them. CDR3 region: CASSVNRDGMGLGEQFF. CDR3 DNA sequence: TGTGCCAGCAGCGTTAACAGGGATGGTATGGGTCTTGGTGAGCAGTTCTTC.

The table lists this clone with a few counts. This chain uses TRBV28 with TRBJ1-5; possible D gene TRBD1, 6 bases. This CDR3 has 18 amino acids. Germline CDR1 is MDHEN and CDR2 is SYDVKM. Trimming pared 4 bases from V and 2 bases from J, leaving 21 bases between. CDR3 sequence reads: CASSSRQELDRGNQPQHF. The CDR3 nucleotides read TGTGCCAGCAGTTCCCGACAGGAGCTGGATCGGGGCAATCAGCCCCAGCATTTT.

CDR3 loop: CASQGASSGNTIYF. The CDR3 DNA sequence: TGTGCCAGCCAGGGGGCCAGCTCTGGAAACACCATATATTTT. The chain is built from TRBV28 and TRBJ1-3; TRBD1 matches 8 bases. CDR1 MDHEN and CDR2 SYDVKM come from the germline V gene. This CDR3 region has 14 residues. Trimming at V came to 8 bases and at J to 0 bases, leaving 3 bases not matched to a gene. Full variable domain (missing parts from reference TRBV28 and TRBJ1-3): DVKVTQSSRYLVKRTGEKVFLECVQDMDHENMFWYRQDPGLGLRLIYFSYDVKMKEKGDIPEGYSVSREKKERFSLILESASTNQTSMYLCASQGASSGNTIYFGEGSWLTVV.

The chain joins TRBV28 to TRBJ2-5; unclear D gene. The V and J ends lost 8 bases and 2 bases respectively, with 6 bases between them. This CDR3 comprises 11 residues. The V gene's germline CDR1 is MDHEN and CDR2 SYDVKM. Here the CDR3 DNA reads TGTGCCAGCTTGAGGCAAGAGACCCAGTACTTC. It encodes CASLRQETQYF.

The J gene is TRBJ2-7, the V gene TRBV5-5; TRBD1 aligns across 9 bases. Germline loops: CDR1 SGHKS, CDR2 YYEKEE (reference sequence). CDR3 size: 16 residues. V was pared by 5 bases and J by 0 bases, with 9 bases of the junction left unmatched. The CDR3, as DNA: TGTGCCAGCAGTCGTCCCGGGACAGGGACCTCCTACGAGCAGTACTTC. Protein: CASSRPGTGTSYEQYF.

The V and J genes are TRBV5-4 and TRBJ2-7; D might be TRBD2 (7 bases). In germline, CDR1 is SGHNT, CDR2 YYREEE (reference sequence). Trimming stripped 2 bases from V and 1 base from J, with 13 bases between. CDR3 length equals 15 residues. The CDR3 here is CASSLRGGGSYEQYF. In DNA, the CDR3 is TGTGCCAGCAGCTTACGGGGAGGGGGGTCCTACGAGCAGTACTTC.

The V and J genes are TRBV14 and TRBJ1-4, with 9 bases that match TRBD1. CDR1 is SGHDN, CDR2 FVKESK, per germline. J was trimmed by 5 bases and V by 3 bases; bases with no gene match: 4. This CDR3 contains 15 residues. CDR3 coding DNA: TGTGCCAGCAGCCAGTTCGGGACAGGGAATGAAAAACTGTTTTTT. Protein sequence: CASSQFGTGNEKLFF.

The DNA for the CDR3 is TGTGCCAGCAGTCCCTCTAGCGGGGGGCCAGGCGAGCAGTACTTC. Translation: CASSPSSGGPGEQYF. The chain carries TRBV7-2 and TRBJ2-7; 11 positions match TRBD2. The J segment lost 6 bases and the V segment lost 6 bases, leaving 10 bases of the junction unmatched. Germline V gene sequence: CDR1 SGHTA, CDR2 FQGNSA. The CDR3 runs 15 residues.

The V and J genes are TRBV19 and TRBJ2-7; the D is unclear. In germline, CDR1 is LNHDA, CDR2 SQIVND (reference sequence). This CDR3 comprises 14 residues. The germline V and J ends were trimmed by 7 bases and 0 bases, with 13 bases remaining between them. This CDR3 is CASTPTSHSYEQYF. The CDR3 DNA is TGTGCCAGTACTCCCACATCCCACTCCTACGAGCAGTACTTC.

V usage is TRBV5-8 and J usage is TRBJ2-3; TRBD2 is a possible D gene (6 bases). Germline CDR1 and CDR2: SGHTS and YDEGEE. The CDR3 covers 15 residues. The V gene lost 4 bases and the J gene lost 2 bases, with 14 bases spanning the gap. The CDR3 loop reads CASSPSGRYTDTQYF. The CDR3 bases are TGTGCCAGCAGCCCTTCAGGGAGGTACACAGATACGCAGTATTTT.

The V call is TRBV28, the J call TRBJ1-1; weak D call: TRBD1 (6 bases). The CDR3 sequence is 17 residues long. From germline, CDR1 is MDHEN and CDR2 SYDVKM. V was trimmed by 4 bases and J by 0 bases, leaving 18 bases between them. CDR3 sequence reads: CASSSLLRQAMNTEAFF. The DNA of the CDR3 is TGTGCCAGCAGTTCCCTTCTACGACAGGCCATGAACACTGAAGCTTTCTTT. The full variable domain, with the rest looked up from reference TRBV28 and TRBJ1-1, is DVKVTQSSRYLVKRTGEKVFLECVQDMDHENMFWYRQDPGLGLRLIYFSYDVKMKEKGDIPEGYSVSREKKERFSLILESASTNQTSMYLCASSSLLRQAMNTEAFFGQGTRLTVV.

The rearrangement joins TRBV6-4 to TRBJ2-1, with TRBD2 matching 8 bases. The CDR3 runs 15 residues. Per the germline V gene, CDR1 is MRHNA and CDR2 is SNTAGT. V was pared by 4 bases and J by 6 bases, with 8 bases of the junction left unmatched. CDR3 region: CASSVEAGAFNEQFF. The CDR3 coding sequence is TGTGCCAGCAGTGTCGAAGCGGGAGCCTTCAATGAGCAGTTCTTC.

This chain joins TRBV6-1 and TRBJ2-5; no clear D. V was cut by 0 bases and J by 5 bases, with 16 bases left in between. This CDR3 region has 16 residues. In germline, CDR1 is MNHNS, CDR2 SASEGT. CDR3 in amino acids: CASSEAHTVLTETQYF. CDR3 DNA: TGTGCCAGCAGTGAAGCGCATACGGTACTAACGGAGACCCAGTACTTC.

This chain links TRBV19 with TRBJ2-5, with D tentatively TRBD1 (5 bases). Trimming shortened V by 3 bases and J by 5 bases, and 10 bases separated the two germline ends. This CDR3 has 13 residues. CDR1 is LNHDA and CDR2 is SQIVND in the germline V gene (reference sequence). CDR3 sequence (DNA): TGTGCCAGTAGTATGTGGGGCGAGGAGACCCAGTACTTC. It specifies CASSMWGEETQYF.

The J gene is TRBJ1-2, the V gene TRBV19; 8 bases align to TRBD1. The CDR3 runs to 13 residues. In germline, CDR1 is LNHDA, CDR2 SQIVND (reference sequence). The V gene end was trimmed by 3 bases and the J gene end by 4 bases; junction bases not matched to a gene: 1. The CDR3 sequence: CASSIQGAYGYTF. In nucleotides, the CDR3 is TGTGCCAGTAGTATTCAGGGGGCCTATGGCTACACCTTC.

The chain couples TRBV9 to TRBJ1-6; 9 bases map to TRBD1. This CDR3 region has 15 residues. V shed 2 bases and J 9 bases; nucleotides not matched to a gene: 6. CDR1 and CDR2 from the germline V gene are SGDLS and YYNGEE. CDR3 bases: TGTGCCAGCAGCGTTACCGGGACAGGGCGTTCACCCCTCCACTTT. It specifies CASSVTGTGRSPLHF. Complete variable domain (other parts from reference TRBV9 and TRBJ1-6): DSGVTQTPKHLITATGQRVTLRCSPRSGDLSVYWYQQSLDQGLQFLIQYYNGEERAKGNILERFSAQQFPDLHSELNLSSLELGDSALYFCASSVTGTGRSPLHFGNGTRLTVT.

The CDR3 DNA reads TGTGCCAGCAGCCAGGGACAGGAGGGCGGCTACACCTTC. Protein product: CASSQGQEGGYTF. The V gene is TRBV13, the J gene TRBJ1-2; 8 nucleotides agree with TRBD1. The CDR3 has 13 residues. V lost 5 bases to trimming and J lost 8 bases; unmatched junction nucleotides: 7. CDR1 and CDR2 from the germline V gene are PRHDT and FYEKMQ (reference sequence).

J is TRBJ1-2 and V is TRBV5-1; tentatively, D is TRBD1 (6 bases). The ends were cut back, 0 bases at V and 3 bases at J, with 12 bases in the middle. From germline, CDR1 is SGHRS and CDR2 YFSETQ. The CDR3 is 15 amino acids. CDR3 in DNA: TGCGCCAGCAGCTTGGGGCCAGGGGCCGACTATGGCTACACCTTC. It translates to CASSLGPGADYGYTF.

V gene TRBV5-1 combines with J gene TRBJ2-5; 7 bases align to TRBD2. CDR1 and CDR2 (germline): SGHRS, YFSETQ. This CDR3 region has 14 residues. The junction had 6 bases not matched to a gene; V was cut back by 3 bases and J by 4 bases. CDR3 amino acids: CASSSGLGLETQYF. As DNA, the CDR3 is TGCGCCAGCAGCTCCGGACTAGGACTAGAGACCCAGTACTTC. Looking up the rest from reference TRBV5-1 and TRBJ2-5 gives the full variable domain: KAGVTQTPRYLIKTRGQQVTLSCSPISGHRSVSWYQQTPGQGLQFLFEYFSETQRNKGNFPGRFSGRQFSNSRSEMNVSTLELGDSALYLCASSSGLGLETQYFGPGTRLLVL.

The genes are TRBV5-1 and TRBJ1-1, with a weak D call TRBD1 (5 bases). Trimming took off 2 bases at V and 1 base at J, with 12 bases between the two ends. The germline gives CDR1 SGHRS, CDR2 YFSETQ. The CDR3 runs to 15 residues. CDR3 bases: TGCGCCAGCAGCTTAGCACTCCAGGGGAACACTGAAGCTTTCTTT. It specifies CASSLALQGNTEAFF.

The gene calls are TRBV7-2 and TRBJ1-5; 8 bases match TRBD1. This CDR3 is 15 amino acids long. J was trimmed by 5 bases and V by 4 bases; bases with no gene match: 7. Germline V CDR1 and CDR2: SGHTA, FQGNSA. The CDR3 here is CASSSSDRDDQPQHF. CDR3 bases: TGTGCCAGCAGCTCTTCGGACAGGGATGATCAGCCCCAGCATTTT. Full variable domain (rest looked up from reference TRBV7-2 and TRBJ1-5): GAGVSQSPSNKVTEKGKDVELRCDPISGHTALYWYRQSLGQGLEFLIYFQGNSAPDKSGLPSDRFSAERTGGSVSTLTIQRTQQEDSAVYLCASSSSDRDDQPQHFGDGTRLSIL.

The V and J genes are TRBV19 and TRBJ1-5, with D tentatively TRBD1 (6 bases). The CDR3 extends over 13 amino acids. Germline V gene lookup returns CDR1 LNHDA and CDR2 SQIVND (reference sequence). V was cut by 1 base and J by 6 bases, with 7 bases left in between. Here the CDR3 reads CASSIGTVQPQHF. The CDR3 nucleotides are TGTGCCAGTAGTATAGGGACAGTTCAGCCCCAGCATTTT.